A selection of T cell receptor beta chains follows, all from one sample in a study of blood T cells in healthy people across ages. One entry per CDR3 protein, called by TCRdb with MiXCR from the 5' RACE reads. The table records 790,000 or so distinct CDR3 sequences, around half of them present only once. The source material was blood. The receptors derive from a man of 80 years or more in good health. CDR3s include the opening cysteine and the closing phenylalanine or tryptophan. A D gene is named only where the DNA matches it firmly. Only part of the rows carry a size: once, few, many, or a class if the clone is expanded.

-,TRBJ2-2,TRBV10-1,-,TGCGCCAGCAGTGAGTCGAGGTGGATTACCGGGGAGCTGTTTTTT,CASSESRWITGELFF
-,TRBJ2-1,TRBV29-1,TRBD1,TGCAGCACCTCCCGACAGGGTCTTGAGACTCAGTTCTTC,CSTSRQGLETQFF
-,TRBJ2-5,TRBV7-9,-,TGTGCCAGCAGCTTAGCGCAGCTCAGGGCCGAGACCCAGTACTTC,CASSLAQLRAETQYF
-,TRBJ2-7,TRBV12-3/TRBV12-4,-,TGTGCCAGCAGTTTAAAGGGAAAAAGCGAGCAGTACTTC,CASSLKGKSEQYF
-,TRBJ1-6,TRBV12-3/TRBV12-4,-,TGTGCCAGCAGCAAAGGGGGGCTCGATAATTCACCCCTCCACTTT,CASSKGGLDNSPLHF
-,TRBJ2-7,TRBV5-5,TRBD1,TGTGCCAGCAGCTCGACCGGGACAGGGTACGAGCAGTACTTC,CASSSTGTGYEQYF
-,TRBJ2-5,TRBV7-2,TRBD2,TGTGCCAGCAGCTTGAACGCGGGGGTCCAAGAGACCCAGTACTTC,CASSLNAGVQETQYF
-,TRBJ2-7,TRBV7-3,TRBD2,TGTGCCAGCAGCTTAAATCCGGGAGGAGGCTACGAGCAGTACTTC,CASSLNPGGGYEQYF
-,TRBJ1-4,TRBV19,-,TGTGCCAGTAGTATCCAACGGGGGGCTCTTGGTGCGACTAATGAAAAACTGTTTTTT,CASSIQRGALGATNEKLFF
-,TRBJ1-5,TRBV28,-,TGTGCCAGCAGCACATTTCAGCTTAGCAATCAGCCCCAGCATTTT,CASSTFQLSNQPQHF
-,TRBJ2-5,TRBV6-2/TRBV6-3,-,TGTGCCAGCAGCACTAGTTCGGAGACCCAGTACTTC,CASSTSSETQYF
-,TRBJ1-5,TRBV6-2/TRBV6-3,TRBD1,TGTGCCAGCAGTTCAACCGGGACAGGGTATCAGCCCCAGCATTTT,CASSSTGTGYQPQHF
few,TRBJ1-2,TRBV20-1,-,TGCAGTCATGATGGCTACACCTTC,CSHDGYTF
-,TRBJ2-3,TRBV4-3,TRBD2,TGCGCCAGCAATCGACAGGCGGGGGGGCCCTTAGATACGCAGTATTTT,CASNRQAGGPLDTQYF
few,TRBJ2-4,TRBV4-2,-,TGTGCCAGCAGCCAAGTCTCGTCGGGTGCCAAAAACATTCAGTACTTC,CASSQVSSGAKNIQYF
-,TRBJ2-5,TRBV20-1,TRBD1,TGCAGTGCTAGAGATCTATTTACAGGGGGCAGTTTTGGAGAGACCCAGTACTTC,CSARDLFTGGSFGETQYF
-,TRBJ2-1,TRBV29-1,-,TGCAGCGTTAGTCCCGGGACCTACAATGAGCAGTTCTTC,CSVSPGTYNEQFF
-,TRBJ2-3,TRBV5-5,TRBD1,TGTGCCAGCAGCTCCTATCTAAACAGGGGAACAGATACGCAGTATTTT,CASSSYLNRGTDTQYF
-,TRBJ1-5,TRBV29-1,TRBD1,TGCAGCGTGCTACAGGGGAATAGCAATCAGCCCCAGCATTTT,CSVLQGNSNQPQHF
-,TRBJ1-4,TRBV5-1,TRBD1,TGCGCCAGCAGCCCGCACAGGGGTGAAAAACTGTTTTTT,CASSPHRGEKLFF
once,TRBJ1-4,TRBV29-1,-,TGCAGCGCGTCGACAGTGGCAAAACTGTTTTTT,CSASTVAKLFF
-,TRBJ1-5,TRBV5-1,-,TGCGCCAGCAGCTTGGAGGGGGGCAACAATCAGCCCCAGCATTTT,CASSLEGGNNQPQHF
-,TRBJ2-7,TRBV7-9,TRBD1,TGTGCCAGCAGCTACCTGGACAGGGTCTACGAGCAGTACTTC,CASSYLDRVYEQYF
few,TRBJ2-1,TRBV10-3,TRBD1,TGTGCCTCCAGACCCCTCTCCGGGACAGGGGCAGAGTTCTTC,CASRPLSGTGAEFF
-,TRBJ2-5,TRBV29-1,TRBD2,TGCAGCGTTGAAGATCAACTAGCGGGAGTCCCAGAGACCCAGTACTTC,CSVEDQLAGVPETQYF
few,TRBJ2-4,TRBV3-1,-,TGTGCCAGCAGCCCCCCCGGGACTTTTGACATTCAGTACTTC,CASSPPGTFDIQYF
many,TRBJ2-3,TRBV7-2,-,TGTGCCAGCAGCCCAGACAGCTCAGATACGCAGTATTTT,CASSPDSSDTQYF
-,TRBJ1-6,TRBV7-2,-,TGTGCCAGCAGCTTAGGGGTCTCTGGAGCCCCCCTCCACTTT,CASSLGVSGAPLHF
-,TRBJ1-1,TRBV30,-,TGTGCCTGGAATATAGGGCAGGTGAACACTGAAGCTTTCTTT,CAWNIGQVNTEAFF